A selection of T cell receptor beta chains follows, all from one sample in a study of cytomegalovirus exposure and HLA in healthy donors. Only in-frame clones appear in the TCRdb table, and some are missing; sequencing was by immunoSEQ multiplex PCR. The table records roughly 200,000 clones, roughly 85% of them present only once. Sequencing input: PBMCs. Receptors originate from a woman aged 18 to 35 in good health and CMV-seronegative. Each CDR3 is given without its conserved first and last residue.

TRBV7-2	TRBJ2-1	ASEHRASGSSMSYNEQF
TRBV6-5	TRBJ2-1	ASRNLAGGHNEQF
TRBV4-2	TRBJ1-3	ASSPRQGDTGNTIY
TRBV9	TRBJ2-7	ASSQGLGEQY
TRBV2	TRBJ1-4	ASRTTGFKANEKLF
TRBV18	TRBJ1-4	ASSPPGGEGEKLF
TRBV10-1	TRBJ2-1	ASSDTPTSGTNEQF
TRBV25-1	TRBJ1-1	ASSPTGGTNTEAF
TRBV11-2	TRBJ2-4	ASSLGFRGAKNIQY
TRBV7-9	TRBJ1-1	ASSSTGTEEAF
TRBV29-1	TRBJ1-1	SVDGTVTEAF
TRBV27	TRBJ1-2	ASSPQGSGLSYT
TRBV5-6	TRBJ2-5	ASSLQGRGETQY
TRBV7-9	TRBJ1-1	SSSPIGGTEAF
TRBV7-9	TRBJ2-5	ASGDGVQETQY
TRBV4-3	TRBJ2-1	ASSQGTASNEQF
TRBV4-3	TRBJ2-1	ASRLTSYSYNEQF
TRBV30	TRBJ2-1	AWSLAYNEQF
TRBV6-5	TRBJ2-2	ASRPGQPNTGELF
TRBV19	TRBJ2-3	ASSMGLYTDTQY
TRBV19	TRBJ1-5	ASSSGGSNQPQH
TRBV9	TRBJ2-2	ASSVARTSGNTGELF
TRBV28	TRBJ1-5	ASSLEGTGNQPQH
TRBV4-3	TRBJ2-3	ASSQDITGGDTQY
TRBV11-2	TRBJ2-5	ASSLGQPGETQY
TRBV6-6	TRBJ2-5	ASSYANKHETQY